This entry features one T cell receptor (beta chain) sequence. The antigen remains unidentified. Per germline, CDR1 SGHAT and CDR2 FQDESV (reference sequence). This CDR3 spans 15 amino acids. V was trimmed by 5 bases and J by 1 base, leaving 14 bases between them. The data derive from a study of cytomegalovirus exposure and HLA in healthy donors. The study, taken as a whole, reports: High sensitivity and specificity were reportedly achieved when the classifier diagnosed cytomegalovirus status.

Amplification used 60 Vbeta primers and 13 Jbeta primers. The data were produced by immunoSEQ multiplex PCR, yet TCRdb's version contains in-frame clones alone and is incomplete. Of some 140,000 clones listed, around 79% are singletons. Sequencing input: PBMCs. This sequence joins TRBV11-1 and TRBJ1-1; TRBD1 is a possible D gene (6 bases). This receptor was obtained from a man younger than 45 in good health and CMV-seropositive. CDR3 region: CASSLQGGGNTEAFF. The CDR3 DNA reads TGTGCCAGCAGCCTCCAAGGGGGGGGGAACACTGAAGCTTTCTTT.